This note documents a single T cell receptor beta chain sequence. The antigen remains unidentified. TCRdb's table, derived via immunoSEQ multiplex PCR, lists solely in-frame clones and lacks some. The sample lists 99,000 or so clones, roughly 89% occurring once. This entry comes from a study of T cell responses to AZD1222 COVID-19 vaccine. Notes on the study in general: There were mostly white British donors and more females than males, and clonal diversity was possibly underestimated.

In germline, CDR1 is LGHDT, CDR2 YNNKEL (reference sequence). V shed 6 bases, J shed 6 bases, and the junction held 5 bases outside the gene matches. The CDR3 is 14 residues long. The clonotype comes from an adult who received the AZD1222 COVID-19 vaccine. This chain uses TRBV3-1 (or the pseudogene TRBV3-2) with TRBJ2-1, with TRBD1 matching over 10 bases. This material consisted of peripheral blood, taken 28 days after the second AZD1222 dose. CDR3: CASRTGTGANEQFF. In nucleotides, the CDR3 is TGTGCCAGCAGAACCGGGACAGGGGCCAATGAGCAGTTCTTC.